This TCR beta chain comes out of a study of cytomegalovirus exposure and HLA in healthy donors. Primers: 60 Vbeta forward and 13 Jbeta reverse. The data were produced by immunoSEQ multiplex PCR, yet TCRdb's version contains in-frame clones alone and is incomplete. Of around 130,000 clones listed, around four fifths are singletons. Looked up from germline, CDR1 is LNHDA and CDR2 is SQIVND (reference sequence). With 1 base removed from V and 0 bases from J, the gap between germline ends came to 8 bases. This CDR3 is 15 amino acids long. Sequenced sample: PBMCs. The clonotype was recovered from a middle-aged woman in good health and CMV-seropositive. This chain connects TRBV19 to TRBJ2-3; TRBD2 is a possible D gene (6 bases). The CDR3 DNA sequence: TGTGCCAGTAGTATAGGCGGGGTGAGCACAGATACGCAGTATTTT. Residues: CASSIGGVSTDTQYF.